Listed below are T cell receptor beta chains from one sample, sequenced in a study of cytomegalovirus exposure and HLA in healthy donors. Sequencing used immunoSEQ multiplex PCR; TCRdb keeps in-frame clones, though not all of them. The sample carries roughly 160,000 clones, 60% to 80% recorded once. The sample comprised PBMCs. These receptors came from a man in his fifties in good health and CMV-seropositive. Both conserved end residues are part of each CDR3. Fields, in order: J gene, D gene, V gene, clone size, CDR3 protein, CDR3 DNA. The D gene is left open where the match is weak. Clone size is shown for a subset of rows, as once, few, many or a class of expanded clone.

>TRBJ2-2|NA|TRBV27|NA
CASSLYYQGTGELFF
TGTGCCAGCAGTTTATACTATCAGGGGACCGGGGAGCTGTTTTTT
>TRBJ2-5|NA|TRBV7-6|once
CASSSQTSGETQYF
TGTGCCAGCAGCTCTCAGACTAGTGGGGAGACCCAGTACTTC
>TRBJ2-2|TRBD2|TRBV28|once
CASGGGLAIGELFF
TGTGCCAGCGGGGGGGGACTAGCTATCGGGGAGCTGTTTTTT
>TRBJ1-5|NA|TRBV4-1|NA
CASSQDHRGNQPQHF
TGCGCCAGCAGCCAAGATCACAGGGGCAATCAGCCCCAGCATTTT
>TRBJ2-1|TRBD2|TRBV4-1|NA
CASSLVAGNEQFF
TGCGCCAGCAGCCTTGTAGCGGGAAATGAGCAGTTCTTC
>TRBJ1-1|NA|TRBV7-6|NA
CASSLAYGRALNTEAFF
TGTGCCAGCAGCTTAGCGTACGGGAGGGCCTTGAACACTGAAGCTTTCTTT
>TRBJ2-7|TRBD2|TRBV4-3|NA
CASSQGLASYYEQYF
TGCGCCAGCAGCCAAGGACTAGCGTCGTACTACGAGCAGTACTTC
>TRBJ1-5|TRBD1|TRBV6-1|once
CASSGQGFIGNQPQHF
TGTGCCAGCAGTGGACAGGGATTTATCGGGAATCAGCCCCAGCATTTT
>TRBJ2-3|TRBD2|TRBV5-6|NA
CASSLTSGGARAFDTQYF
TGTGCCAGCAGCTTGACTAGCGGGGGGGCCCGGGCGTTTGATACGCAGTATTTT
>TRBJ2-1|TRBD1|TRBV12-5|once
CASGLDQGARQFF
TGTGCTAGTGGTTTGGACCAGGGGGCCAGGCAGTTCTTC
>TRBJ1-1|TRBD1|TRBV7-2|NA
CASSPPNRGGTEAFF
TGTGCCAGCAGCCCGCCTAACAGGGGCGGGACTGAAGCTTTCTTT